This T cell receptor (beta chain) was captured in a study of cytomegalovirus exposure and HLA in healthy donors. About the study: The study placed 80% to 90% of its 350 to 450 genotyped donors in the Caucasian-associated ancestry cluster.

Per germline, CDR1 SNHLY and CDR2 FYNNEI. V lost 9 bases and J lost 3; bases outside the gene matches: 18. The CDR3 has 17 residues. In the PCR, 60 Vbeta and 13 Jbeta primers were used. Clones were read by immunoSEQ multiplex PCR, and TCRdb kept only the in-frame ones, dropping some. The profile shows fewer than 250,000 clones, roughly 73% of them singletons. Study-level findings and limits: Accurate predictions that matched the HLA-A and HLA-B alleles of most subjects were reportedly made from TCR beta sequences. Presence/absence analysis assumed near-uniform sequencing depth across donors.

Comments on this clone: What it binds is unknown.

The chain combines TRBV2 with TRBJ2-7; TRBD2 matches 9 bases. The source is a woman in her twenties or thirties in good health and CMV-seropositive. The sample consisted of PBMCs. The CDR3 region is CASSWRGGPNAYYEQYF. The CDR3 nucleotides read TGTGCCAGTTCTTGGCGGGGGGGCCCGAACGCCTACTACGAGCAGTACTTC.